This T cell receptor (beta chain) was identified during a study of shared T cell receptors in the human thymus (dated by TCRdb to 2020 to 2023). Background for the entire study: The study examined how self-reactive, shared T-cell receptor alpha chains are generated in the human thymus.

The library relied on the immunoSEQ multiplex PCR assay. TCRdb took over this immuneACCESS table, retaining in-frame rearrangements with V and J assigned. Such tables are incomplete; in checked studies, under half of the missing clones stem from an unresolved V gene, and the remainder is unexplained. The sample data list hundreds of thousands of clones, and around 89% of these were observed just once. The top ten hold around 0.01% of the sample. In the case of this clone: It lacks a known antigen. No base qualities exist here, and no much larger clone lies one base off it.

Taken from the germline V gene (reference sequence), the CDR1 and CDR2 loops are SEHNR and FQNEAQ. Ends trimmed: V by 3 bases, J by 2 bases; bases unmatched to a gene: 5. From the cysteine up to the phenylalanine, the CDR3 has a length of 15 residues. Only the CDR3 region is kept as DNA, spanning 45 bases read in frame from base 1. This sample was shared with a second study, whose subject was human thymus T cells. Taken from the second paper: In Finland, the donors were immunologically healthy infants who were having open corrective cardiac surgery for congenital heart defects. The thymus tissue came from surgical resects taken out during corrective cardiac surgery. Usage of V and J gene segments appeared to be biased in both the thymic and the peripheral blood repertoires. According to the related research, thymic TCR repertoires were highly overlapping among unrelated individuals. The study characterized TCR alpha and beta repertoires from roughly eight infant thymus samples and a few related peripheral blood samples. The infant donors were roughly 6 to 250 days old, and the cohort included about 6 males and a couple of females. Thymocytes were released mechanically from tissue and stored at -70 °C as pellets of about 9.5-32 million cells. Genomic DNA was extracted from frozen cell pellets with a QIAsymphony instrument. The immunoSEQ multiplex PCR assay was used to amplify the TCRB and TCRAD loci from a standardized amount of quality-controlled genomic DNA. The V(D)J region was spanned by amplicons of a length sufficient to cover the CDR3 and to identify V and J genes. The amplicons were sequenced on an Illumina platform via the commercial immunoSEQ service. Primer bias and sequencing errors were corrected using previously described methods, and TCRAD and TCRB definitions followed the IMGT database. The repertoires were analysed using immunoSEQ Analyzer 3.0 and VDJTools for basic statistics, V/J segment usage, diversity estimates, rarefaction and pairwise overlap. Chao1, ChaoE, Efron-Thisted, Shannon and inverse Simpson indices were used to estimate diversity, which was also estimated on datasets down-sampled to the smallest sample. Repertoire overlap was determined by strict matching of CDR3 nucleotide sequence, V gene and J gene, and Jaccard-based multidimensional scaling clustering was applied. On average, roughly 740,000 unique TCRB clonotypes were obtained from thymus samples, compared with about 86,000 from blood samples.

The TCR sequence derives from a boy in the first two years of life with a congenital heart defect. Donor details come from another sample of the same person, matched by shared clones. The sequence joins TRBV7-9 to TRBJ2-5, and TRBD1 matches 8 of the central bases. What was sequenced was thymocytes. The CDR3 region reads CASSFQQGGQETQYF. The DNA sequence is TGTGCCAGCAGCTTCCAACAGGGGGGACAAGAGACCCAGTACTTC.